The 25 T cell receptor beta chains reported below all come from one sample, sequenced in a study of T cell responses to AZD1222 COVID-19 vaccine. Clones were sequenced by immunoSEQ multiplex PCR, and TCRdb holds only the in-frame ones, with some missing. The repertoire holds about 120,000 clones, with about 88% as singletons. The sample here was peripheral blood, taken 28 days after the second AZD1222 dose. Source of these receptors: an adult who received the AZD1222 COVID-19 vaccine.

This rearrangement joins TRBV12-3 or TRBV12-4 to TRBJ1-1; no definite D call. V gave up 8 bases and J gave up 3 bases, with 10 bases separating them. The CDR3 extends over 12 amino acids. This CDR3 is CASREGDTEAFF. In nucleotides, the CDR3 is TGTGCCAGCCGGGAGGGTGACACTGAAGCTTTCTTT.

The gene calls are TRBV11-3 and TRBJ1-1; D unresolved. This CDR3 comprises 13 residues. Germline V gene data show CDR1 as SGHNT and CDR2 as YENEEA. The germline V and J ends were trimmed by 3 bases and 4 bases, with 9 bases remaining between them. CDR3 nucleotide sequence: TGTGCCAGCAGCTTCACATGGAGCACTGAAGCTTTCTTT. Translating gives CASSFTWSTEAFF.

The rearrangement links TRBV6-5 to TRBJ1-4; 9 nucleotides match TRBD1. Looked up from germline, CDR1 is MNHEY and CDR2 is SVGAGI. V gave up 4 bases and J gave up 8 bases; unmatched junction bases: 2. This CDR3 region has 13 residues. CDR3 nucleotides: TGTGCCAGCAGTTGGGGGACAGGGGAAAAACTGTTTTTT. It encodes CASSWGTGEKLFF.

The chain carries TRBV14 and TRBJ2-1, with TRBD2 matching over 9 bases. V shed 0 bases and J 2 bases; nucleotides not matched to a gene: 5. Germline values: CDR1 SGHDN, CDR2 FVKESK. CDR3 size: 17 residues. The CDR3 bases are TGTGCCAGCAGCCAAGATATTAGCGGGGGACCCTACAATGAGCAGTTCTTC. Amino acid sequence: CASSQDISGGPYNEQFF.

The chain is built from TRBV7-9 and TRBJ2-3; possibly TRBD2 for D (6 bases). The CDR3 loop spans 13 amino acids. The V gene lost 6 bases and the J gene lost 9 bases, with 16 bases spanning the gap. Germline V lookup: CDR1 SEHNR, CDR2 FQNEAQ (reference sequence). The CDR3: CASSSWEAGTQYF. DNA of the CDR3: TGTGCCAGCAGTTCCTGGGAGGCGGGGACGCAGTATTTT.

Details on this clone: Other DNA sequences in this specimen translate into the identical CDR3. The chain couples TRBV19 to TRBJ1-5; no definite D call. The CDR3 consists of 12 residues. Trimming left V 4 bases short and J 5 bases short, with 6 bases between. CDR1 is LNHDA and CDR2 is SQIVND in the germline V gene (reference sequence). The CDR3 coding sequence is TGTGCCAGTAGTACGGAGTATCAGCCCCAGCATTTT. Translation: CASSTEYQPQHF.

This chain uses TRBV18 with TRBJ1-4; 7 bases fit TRBD1. The CDR3 is 15 amino acids. The germline V gene has CDR1 KGHSH and CDR2 LQKENI. The J segment lost 10 bases and the V segment lost 3 bases, leaving 11 bases of the junction unmatched. The CDR3 sequence: CASSPWDSPRAKLFF. The CDR3 DNA is TGTGCCAGCTCACCCTGGGACAGCCCCAGGGCAAAACTGTTTTTT.

The chain uses TRBV6-2 or TRBV6-3 and TRBJ1-1; 12 bases line up with TRBD1. V shed 4 bases, J shed 1 base, and the junction held 4 bases outside the gene matches. The V gene's germline CDR1 is MNHEY and CDR2 SVGEGT. The CDR3 extends over 16 amino acids. The CDR3 nucleotides are TGTGCCAGCAGTTGGGGGACAGGGGGCTGGAACACTGAAGCTTTCTTT. It specifies CASSWGTGGWNTEAFF.

The chain employs TRBV20-1 and TRBJ2-1; 8 bases are shared with TRBD2. V dropped 3 bases and J dropped 7; count of bases not matched to a gene: 11. CDR1 DFQATT and CDR2 SNEGSKA come from the germline V gene (reference sequence). CDR3 length: 15 amino acids. CDR3 in DNA: TGCAGTGCTAGTAGTAGCGGGGCGGCTACGAATGAGCAGTTCTTC. Translating gives CSASSSGAATNEQFF.

This sequence joins TRBV11-2 and TRBJ1-2; 7 nucleotides agree with TRBD1. The J segment lost 0 bases and the V segment lost 4 bases, leaving 11 bases of the junction unmatched. The CDR3 is 17 residues long. The V gene's germline CDR1 is SGHAT and CDR2 FQNNGV. The CDR3 loop is CASSSYRGSRTNYGYTF. The CDR3 nucleotides are TGTGCCAGCAGCTCCTACAGGGGATCGCGGACTAACTATGGCTACACCTTC. Using reference TRBV11-2 and TRBJ1-2 for the parts outside the CDR3, the full variable domain is EAGVAQSPRYKIIEKRQSVAFWCNPISGHATLYWYQQILGQGPKLLIQFQNNGVVDDSQLPKDRFSAERLKGVDSTLKIQPAKLEDSAVYLCASSSYRGSRTNYGYTFGSGTRLTVV.

In DNA form, the CDR3 reads TGTGCCAGCCATGAGGTTGGGGCTGGAAACACCATATATTTT. Protein product: CASHEVGAGNTIYF. The chain joins TRBV7-9 to TRBJ1-3, with no clear D. Germline CDR1 and CDR2: SEHNR and FQNEAQ (reference sequence). The CDR3 extends over 14 amino acids. V was cut by 8 bases and J by 2 bases, with 13 bases left in between.

The chain has TRBV4-1 and TRBJ2-3, with 11 nucleotides matching TRBD2. In germline, CDR1 is MGHRA, CDR2 YSYEKL. The CDR3 spans 17 residues. V trimming: 1 base; J trimming: 4 bases; junction bases outside the gene matches: 7. Written as DNA, the CDR3 is TGCGCCAGCAGCCAAGTAGGTCTAGCGGGGGGAGCAGATACGCAGTATTTT. This sequence encodes CASSQVGLAGGADTQYF.

The gene calls are TRBV6-5 and TRBJ2-7; 8 bases are shared with TRBD1. V lost 6 bases to trimming and J lost 5 bases; unmatched junction nucleotides: 12. Germline V gene lookup returns CDR1 MNHEY and CDR2 SVGAGI. The CDR3 is 15 residues long. The CDR3 spells CASSRGQALRNEQYF. CDR3 sequence (DNA): TGTGCCAGCAGCCGGGGACAGGCCCTCCGAAACGAGCAGTACTTC.

The chain recombines TRBV30 with TRBJ1-2, with TRBD1 identical over 7 bases. The V and J ends lost 0 bases and 6 bases, in that order; junction bases with no gene match: 10. The CDR3 totals 15 residues. Looked up from germline, CDR1 is GTSNPN and CDR2 is SVGIG (reference sequence). The CDR3 sequence is CAWSVPQGGWDGYTF. The CDR3 nucleotides are TGTGCCTGGAGTGTACCCCAAGGGGGCTGGGATGGCTACACCTTC. Filled out from reference TRBV30 and TRBJ1-2, the complete variable domain reads SQTIHQWPATLVQPVGSPLSLECTVEGTSNPNLYWYRQAAGRGLQLLFYSVGIGQISSEVPQNLSASRPQDRQFILSSKKLLLSDSGFYLCAWSVPQGGWDGYTFGSGTRLTVV.

The V call is TRBV5-1, the J call TRBJ1-2; 9 positions match TRBD1. From germline, CDR1 is SGHRS and CDR2 YFSETQ. This CDR3 region has 14 residues. The junction had 8 bases not matched to a gene; V was cut back by 4 bases and J by 7 bases. This CDR3 is CASSGPGQGLGYTF. CDR3 DNA sequence: TGCGCCAGCAGCGGACCGGGACAGGGTCTTGGCTACACCTTC.

This chain links TRBV5-1 with TRBJ2-1; TRBD2 might be the D (6 bases). The V end lost 4 bases, the J end lost 10 bases, and 12 bases lay between the germline ends. This CDR3 region has 12 residues. CDR1 SGHRS and CDR2 YFSETQ come from the germline V gene. In DNA form, the CDR3 reads TGCGCCAGCAGCACCTCAGGAGGGGAGCAGTTCTTC. Amino acids: CASSTSGGEQFF.

The rearrangement links TRBV3-1 (or the pseudogene TRBV3-2) to TRBJ1-3; D call uncertain. Between the trimmed V and J ends, which lost 2 bases and 4 bases, there was a span of 15 bases. The CDR3 has 16 residues. CDR1 is LGHDT, CDR2 YNNKEL, per germline (reference sequence). The CDR3 DNA reads as TGTGCCAGCAGCCAAATCCGGGCATCGGCGGGAAACACCATATATTTT. It specifies CASSQIRASAGNTIYF.

The rearrangement uses TRBV18 and TRBJ2-7; unclear D gene. Germline CDR1 reads KGHSH; CDR2 reads LQKENI. This CDR3 contains 14 residues. Trimming took 0 bases from V and 3 from J, leaving 9 bases between them. The CDR3 DNA is TGTGCCAGCTCACCACCGTCACTGATCTACGAGCAGTACTTC. Amino acid sequence: CASSPPSLIYEQYF.

The rearrangement uses TRBV7-9 and TRBJ2-2; 7 bases align to TRBD2. Germline V gene lookup returns CDR1 SEHNR and CDR2 FQNEAQ (reference sequence). The CDR3 consists of 12 residues. After removal of 5 bases from V and 9 bases from J, the junction contained 3 bases not matched to a gene. CDR3 DNA: TGTGCCAGCAGCGCGGGGGACTGGGAGCTGTTTTTT. Translated, it gives CASSAGDWELFF.

Regarding this clone: Other DNA sequences in this specimen translate into the identical CDR3. This chain uses TRBV6-1 with TRBJ1-2; the match to TRBD1 covers 7 bases. Germline values: CDR1 MNHNS, CDR2 SASEGT. The CDR3 covers 14 residues. V lost 1 base to trimming and J lost 5 bases; unmatched junction nucleotides: 4. The CDR3 protein is CASSEGTGLYGYTF. In DNA form, the CDR3 reads TGTGCCAGCAGTGAAGGGACAGGACTATATGGCTACACCTTC.

The chain carries TRBV28 and TRBJ2-3, with D tentatively TRBD2 (5 bases). Trimming removed 4 bases from V and 3 bases from J, with 14 bases in between. CDR1 is MDHEN and CDR2 is SYDVKM in the germline V gene. The CDR3 sequence is 15 residues long. DNA for the CDR3: TGTGCCAGCAGTTCAACGGGGATCGGTACAGATACGCAGTATTTT. As protein: CASSSTGIGTDTQYF.

This chain connects TRBV3-1 (or the pseudogene TRBV3-2) to TRBJ2-3; D might be TRBD1 (5 bases). The CDR3 extends over 16 amino acids. Trimming stripped 2 bases from V and 2 bases from J, with 14 bases between. Germline V gene sequence: CDR1 LGHDT, CDR2 YNNKEL (reference sequence). CDR3 DNA sequence: TGTGCCAGCAGCCAAAGGGGTGGGGTTGACACAGATACGCAGTATTTT. Residues: CASSQRGGVDTDTQYF.

The CDR3 region is CASSVAGTGELFF. Here the CDR3 DNA reads TGTGCCAGCAGCGTCGCAGGGACCGGGGAGCTGTTTTTT. The V call is TRBV9, the J call TRBJ2-2, with a weak D call TRBD1 (5 bases). V was clipped by 2 bases and J by 5 bases, with 7 bases between them. The CDR3 consists of 13 residues. Germline CDR1 is SGDLS and CDR2 is YYNGEE. The variable domain in full, completed from reference TRBV9 and TRBJ2-2, reads DSGVTQTPKHLITATGQRVTLRCSPRSGDLSVYWYQQSLDQGLQFLIQYYNGEERAKGNILERFSAQQFPDLHSELNLSSLELGDSALYFCASSVAGTGELFFGEGSRLTVL.

A single count supports this clone. One end of the junction is discordant with germline, which a read error may explain. The rearrangement joins TRBV6-4 to TRBJ1-2; TRBD1 aligns across 7 bases. Germline lookup yields CDR1 MRHNA and CDR2 SNTAGT. The CDR3 contains 12 residues. The CDR3 coding sequence is TGTGCAAGCAAGGGGGCTAGCTATGGCTACACCTTC. This sequence encodes CASKGASYGYTF.

V and J are TRBV19 and TRBJ1-1; D ambiguous. This CDR3 region has 13 residues. Germline V gives CDR1 LNHDA, CDR2 SQIVND (reference sequence). With 7 bases removed from V and 1 base from J, the gap between germline ends came to 10 bases. The CDR3 sequence: CASKAPRNTEAFF. For the CDR3, the DNA is TGTGCCAGTAAAGCACCGAGGAACACTGAAGCTTTCTTT. Filled out from reference TRBV19 and TRBJ1-1, the complete variable domain reads DGGITQSPKYLFRKEGQNVTLSCEQNLNHDAMYWYRQDPGQGLRLIYYSQIVNDFQKGDIAEGYSVSREKKESFPLTVTSAQKNPTAFYLCASKAPRNTEAFFGQGTRLTVV.